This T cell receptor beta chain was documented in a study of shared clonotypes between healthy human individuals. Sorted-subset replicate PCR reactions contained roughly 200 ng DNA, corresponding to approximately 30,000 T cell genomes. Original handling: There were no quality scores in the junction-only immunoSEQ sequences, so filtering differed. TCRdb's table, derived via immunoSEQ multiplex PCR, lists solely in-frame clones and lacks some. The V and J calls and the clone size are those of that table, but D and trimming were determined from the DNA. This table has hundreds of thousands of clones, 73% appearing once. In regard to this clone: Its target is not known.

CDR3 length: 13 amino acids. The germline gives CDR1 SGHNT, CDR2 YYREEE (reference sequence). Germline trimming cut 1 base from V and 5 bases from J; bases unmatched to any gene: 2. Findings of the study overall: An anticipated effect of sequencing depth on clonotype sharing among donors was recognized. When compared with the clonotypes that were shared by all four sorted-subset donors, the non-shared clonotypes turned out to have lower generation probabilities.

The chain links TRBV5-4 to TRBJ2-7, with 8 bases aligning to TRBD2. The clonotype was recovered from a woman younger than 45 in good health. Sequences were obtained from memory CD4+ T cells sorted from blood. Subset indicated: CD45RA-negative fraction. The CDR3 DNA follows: TGTGCCAGCAGCTTGCAACTAGCGGACGAGCAGTACTTC. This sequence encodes CASSLQLADEQYF.